The entry below describes one TCR beta chain. This sample was included in a study of blood T cell repertoires in COVID-19. The method was immunoSEQ multiplex PCR; TCRdb's version includes in-frame clones alone and lacks a portion of them. The sample has about 160,000 clones, approximately 85% seen once. The sequencing sample was made of peripheral blood. The clonotype originates from a man between 35 and 55 years old with acute or convalescent COVID-19.

This CDR3 reads CASSPSDRYNEQFF. CDR3 nucleotides: TGTGCCAGCAGCCCATCGGACAGATACAATGAGCAGTTCTTC. V and J are TRBV11-2 and TRBJ2-1; TRBD1 might be the D (6 bases). Trimming pared 5 bases from V and 4 bases from J, leaving 12 bases between. The CDR3 covers 14 residues. Germline V gene data show CDR1 as SGHAT and CDR2 as FQNNGV.